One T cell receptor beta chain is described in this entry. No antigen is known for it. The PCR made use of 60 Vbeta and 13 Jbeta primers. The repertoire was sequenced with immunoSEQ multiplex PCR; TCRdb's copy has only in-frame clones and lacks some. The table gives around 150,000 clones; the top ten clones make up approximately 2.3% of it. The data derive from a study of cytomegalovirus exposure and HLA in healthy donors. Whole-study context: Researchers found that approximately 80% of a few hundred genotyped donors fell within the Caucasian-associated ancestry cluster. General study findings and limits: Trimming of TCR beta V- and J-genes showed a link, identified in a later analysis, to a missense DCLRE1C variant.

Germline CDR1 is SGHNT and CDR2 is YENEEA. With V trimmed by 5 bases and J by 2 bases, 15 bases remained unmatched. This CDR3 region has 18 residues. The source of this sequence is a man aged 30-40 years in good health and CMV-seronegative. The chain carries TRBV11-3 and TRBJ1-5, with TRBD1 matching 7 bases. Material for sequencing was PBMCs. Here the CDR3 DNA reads TGTGCCAGCAGCCCACCATACCAGGGGGATTCGGGCAATCAGCCCCAGCATTTT. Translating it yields CASSPPYQGDSGNQPQHF.